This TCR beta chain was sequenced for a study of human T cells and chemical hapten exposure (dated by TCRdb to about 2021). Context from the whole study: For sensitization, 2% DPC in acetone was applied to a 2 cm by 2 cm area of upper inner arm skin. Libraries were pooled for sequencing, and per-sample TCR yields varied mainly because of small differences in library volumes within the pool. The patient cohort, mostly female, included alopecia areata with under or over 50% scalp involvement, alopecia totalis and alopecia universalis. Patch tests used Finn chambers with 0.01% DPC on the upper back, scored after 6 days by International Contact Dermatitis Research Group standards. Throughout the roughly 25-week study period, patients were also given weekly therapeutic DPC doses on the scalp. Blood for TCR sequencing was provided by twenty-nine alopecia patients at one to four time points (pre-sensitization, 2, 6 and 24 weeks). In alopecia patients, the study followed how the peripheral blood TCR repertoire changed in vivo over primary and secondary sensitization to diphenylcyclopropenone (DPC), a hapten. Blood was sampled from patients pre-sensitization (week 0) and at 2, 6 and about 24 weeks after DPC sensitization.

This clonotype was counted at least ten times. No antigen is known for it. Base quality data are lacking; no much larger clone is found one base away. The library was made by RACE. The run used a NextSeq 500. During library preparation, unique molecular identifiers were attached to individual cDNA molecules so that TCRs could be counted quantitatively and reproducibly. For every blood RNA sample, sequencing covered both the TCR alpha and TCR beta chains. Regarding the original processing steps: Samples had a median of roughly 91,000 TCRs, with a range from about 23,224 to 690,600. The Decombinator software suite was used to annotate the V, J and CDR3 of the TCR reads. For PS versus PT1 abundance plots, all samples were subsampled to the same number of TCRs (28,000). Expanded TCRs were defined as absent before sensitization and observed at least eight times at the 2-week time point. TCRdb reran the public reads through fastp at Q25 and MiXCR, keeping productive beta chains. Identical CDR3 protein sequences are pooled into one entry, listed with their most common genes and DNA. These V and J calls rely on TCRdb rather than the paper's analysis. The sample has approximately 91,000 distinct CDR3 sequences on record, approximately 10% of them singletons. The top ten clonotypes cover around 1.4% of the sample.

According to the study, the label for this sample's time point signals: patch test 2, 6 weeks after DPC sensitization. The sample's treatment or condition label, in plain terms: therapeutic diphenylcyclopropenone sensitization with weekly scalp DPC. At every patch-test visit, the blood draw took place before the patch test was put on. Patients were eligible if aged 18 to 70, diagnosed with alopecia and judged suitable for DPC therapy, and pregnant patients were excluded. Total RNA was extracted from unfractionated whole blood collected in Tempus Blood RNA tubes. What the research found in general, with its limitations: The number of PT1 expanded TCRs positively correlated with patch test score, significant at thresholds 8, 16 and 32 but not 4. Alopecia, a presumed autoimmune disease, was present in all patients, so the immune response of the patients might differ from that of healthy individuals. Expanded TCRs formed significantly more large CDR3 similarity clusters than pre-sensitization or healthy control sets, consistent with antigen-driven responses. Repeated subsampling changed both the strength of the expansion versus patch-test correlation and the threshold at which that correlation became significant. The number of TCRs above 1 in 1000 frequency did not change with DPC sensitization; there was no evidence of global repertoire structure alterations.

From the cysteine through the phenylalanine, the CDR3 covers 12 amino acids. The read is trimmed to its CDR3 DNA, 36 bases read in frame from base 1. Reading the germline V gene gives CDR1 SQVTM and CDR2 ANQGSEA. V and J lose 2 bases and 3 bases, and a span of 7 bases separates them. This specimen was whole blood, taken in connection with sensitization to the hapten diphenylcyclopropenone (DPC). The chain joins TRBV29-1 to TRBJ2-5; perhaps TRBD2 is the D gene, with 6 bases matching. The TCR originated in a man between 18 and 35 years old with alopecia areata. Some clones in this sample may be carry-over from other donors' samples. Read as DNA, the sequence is TGCAGCGTTGAACGCGGGGAAGAGACCCAGTACTTC. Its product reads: CSVERGEETQYF.